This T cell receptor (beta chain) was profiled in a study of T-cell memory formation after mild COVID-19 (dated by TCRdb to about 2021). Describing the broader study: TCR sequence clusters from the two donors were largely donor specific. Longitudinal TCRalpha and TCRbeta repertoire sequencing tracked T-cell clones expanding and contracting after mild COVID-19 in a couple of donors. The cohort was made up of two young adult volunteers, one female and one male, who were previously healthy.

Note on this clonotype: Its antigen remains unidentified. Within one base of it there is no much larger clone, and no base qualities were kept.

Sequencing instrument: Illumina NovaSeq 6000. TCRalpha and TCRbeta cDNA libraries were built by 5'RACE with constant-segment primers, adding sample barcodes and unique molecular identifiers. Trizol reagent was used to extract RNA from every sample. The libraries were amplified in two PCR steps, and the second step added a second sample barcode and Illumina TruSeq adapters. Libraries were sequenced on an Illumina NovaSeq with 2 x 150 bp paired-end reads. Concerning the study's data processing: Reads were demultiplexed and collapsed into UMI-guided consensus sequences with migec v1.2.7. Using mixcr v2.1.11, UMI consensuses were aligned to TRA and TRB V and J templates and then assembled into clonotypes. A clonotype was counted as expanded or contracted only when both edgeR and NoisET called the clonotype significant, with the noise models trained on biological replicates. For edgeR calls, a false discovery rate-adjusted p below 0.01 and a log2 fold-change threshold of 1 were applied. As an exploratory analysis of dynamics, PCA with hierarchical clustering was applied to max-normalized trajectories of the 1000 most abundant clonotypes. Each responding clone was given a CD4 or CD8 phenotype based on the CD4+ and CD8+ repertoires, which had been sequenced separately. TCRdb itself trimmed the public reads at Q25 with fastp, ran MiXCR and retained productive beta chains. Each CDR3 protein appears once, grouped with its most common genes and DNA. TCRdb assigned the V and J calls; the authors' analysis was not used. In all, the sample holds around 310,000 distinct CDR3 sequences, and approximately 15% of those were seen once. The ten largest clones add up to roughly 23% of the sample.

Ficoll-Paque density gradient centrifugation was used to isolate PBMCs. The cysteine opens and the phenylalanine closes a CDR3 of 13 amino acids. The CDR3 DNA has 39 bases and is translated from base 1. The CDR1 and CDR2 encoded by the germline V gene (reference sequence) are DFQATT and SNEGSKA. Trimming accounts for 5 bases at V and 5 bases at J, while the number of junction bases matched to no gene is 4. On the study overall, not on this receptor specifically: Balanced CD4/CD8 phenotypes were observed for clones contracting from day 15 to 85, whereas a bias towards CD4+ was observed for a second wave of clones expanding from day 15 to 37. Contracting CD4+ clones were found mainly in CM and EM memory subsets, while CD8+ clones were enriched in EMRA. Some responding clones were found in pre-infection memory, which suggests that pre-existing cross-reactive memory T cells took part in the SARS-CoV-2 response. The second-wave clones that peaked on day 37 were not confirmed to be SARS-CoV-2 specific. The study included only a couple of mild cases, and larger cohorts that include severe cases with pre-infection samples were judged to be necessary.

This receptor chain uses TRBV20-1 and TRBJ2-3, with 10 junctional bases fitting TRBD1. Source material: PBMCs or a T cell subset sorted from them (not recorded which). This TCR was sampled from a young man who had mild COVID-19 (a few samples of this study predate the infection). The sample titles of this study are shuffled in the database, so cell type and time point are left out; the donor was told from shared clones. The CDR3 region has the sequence CSAERDRGDTQYF. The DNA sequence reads TGCAGTGCTGAGCGGGACAGGGGAGATACGCAGTATTTT.